This T cell receptor (beta chain) was profiled in a study of kidney transplant recipient with SARS-CoV-2 infection. TCRdb recomputed calls from the reads with MiXCR, one row per CDR3 protein. The data hold approximately 250,000 distinct CDR3 sequences, with 25% to 35% observed a single time. This clonotype was counted ten times or more. Germline V lookup: CDR1 MNHNS, CDR2 SASEGT. V shed 5 bases and J shed 4 bases, with 23 bases lying between them. The CDR3 runs to 17 residues. Source: a blood sample, taken at baseline and on day 111 from a kidney transplant recipient. This chain connects TRBV6-1 to TRBJ1-2, with D hard to call. The receptor was isolated from a young adult male patient who had COVID-19 and was a kidney transplant recipient. Some T cells may possibly be graft donor cells. CDR3 in amino acids: CASSTDNSMRKTYGYTF. In DNA form, the CDR3 reads TGTGCCAGCAGTACGGATAACTCTATGCGAAAGACCTATGGCTACACCTTC.